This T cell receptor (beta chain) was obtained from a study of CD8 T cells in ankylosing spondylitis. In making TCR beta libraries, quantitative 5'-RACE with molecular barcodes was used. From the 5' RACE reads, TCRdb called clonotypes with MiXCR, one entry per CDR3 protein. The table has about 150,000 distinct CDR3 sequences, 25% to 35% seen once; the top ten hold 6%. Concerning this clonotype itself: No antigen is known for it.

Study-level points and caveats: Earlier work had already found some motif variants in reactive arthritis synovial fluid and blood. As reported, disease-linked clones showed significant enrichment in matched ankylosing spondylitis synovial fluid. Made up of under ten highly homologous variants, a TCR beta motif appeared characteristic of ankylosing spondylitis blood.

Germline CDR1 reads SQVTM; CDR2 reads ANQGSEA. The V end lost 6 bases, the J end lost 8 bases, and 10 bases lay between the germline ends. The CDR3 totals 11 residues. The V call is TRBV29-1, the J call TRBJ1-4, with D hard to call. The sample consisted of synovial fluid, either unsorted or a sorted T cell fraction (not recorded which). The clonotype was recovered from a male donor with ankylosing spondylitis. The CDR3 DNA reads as TGCAGCGTCCGGTGGGGAGAAAAACTGTTTTTT. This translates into CSVRWGEKLFF.